This is a list of T cell receptor beta chains from one sample in a study of T-cell reconstitution after alpha-beta-depleted transplantation in children. TCRdb re-analysed the PCR reads in MiXCR, keeping a single row per CDR3 protein. The table has about 640,000 distinct CDR3 sequences, roughly 13% seen once. The sample was PBMCs, mostly from graft donor cells, taken 360 days after TCRalphabeta/CD19-depleted stem cell transplant. The receptors stem from a male patient between 10 and 17 years old who had a stem cell transplant for acute myeloid leukemia, so the T cells may come from the graft donor. The CDR3 runs from the conserved cysteine through the conserved F or W. A D gene is named only where the DNA matches it firmly. Expanded clones are given a class, and other clones once, few, many or no size at all.

>TRBJ2-5|TRBV29-1|NA|NA
CSVLSRGEAQYF
TGCAGCGTTTTATCCCGGGGTGAGGCCCAGTACTTC
>TRBJ1-2|TRBV24-1|few|TRBD1
CATSDLKRGQGYTF
TGTGCCACCAGTGATTTGAAGAGGGGGCAAGGCTACACCTTC
>TRBJ2-7|TRBV12-3/TRBV12-4|NA|TRBD2
CASRLAGETYEQYF
TGTGCCAGCAGGTTAGCGGGGGAGACCTACGAGCAGTACTTC
>TRBJ1-1|TRBV5-1|few|TRBD1
CASSLIGTVNTEAFF
TGCGCCAGCAGCTTGATTGGGACAGTCAACACTGAAGCTTTCTTT
>TRBJ2-6|TRBV12-3/TRBV12-4|few|NA
CASSFLGVKSSGANVLTF
TGTGCCAGCAGTTTTCTGGGGGTTAAGAGCTCTGGGGCCAACGTCCTGACTTTC
>TRBJ2-1|TRBV20-1|NA|NA
CCARADPAQRGNEQFF
TGCTGTGCTAGAGCTGATCCGGCTCAACGGGGCAATGAGCAGTTCTTC
>TRBJ2-5|TRBV7-9|NA|NA
CASSKTLTGLETQYF
TGTGCCAGCAGCAAGACACTCACGGGGCTAGAGACCCAGTACTTC
>TRBJ2-4|TRBV29-1|few|NA
CSVVAGLVKNIQYF
TGCAGCGTTGTAGCCGGGTTGGTCAAAAACATTCAGTACTTC
>TRBJ2-1|TRBV28|few|TRBD2
CASSFRLAGGREQFF
TGTGCCAGCAGTTTCCGGCTAGCGGGAGGTCGGGAGCAGTTCTTC
>TRBJ2-2|TRBV7-2|NA|NA
CASSLKAGNTGELFF
TGTGCCAGCAGCTTAAAGGCGGGAAACACCGGGGAGCTGTTTTTT
>TRBJ1-4|TRBV4-3|NA|NA
CASSQDFRRNEKLFF
TGCGCCAGCAGCCAAGATTTTAGGAGAAATGAAAAACTGTTTTTT
>TRBJ2-1|TRBV28|few|TRBD2
CASTTGLAGVPRSYNEQFF
TGTGCCAGCACCACAGGACTAGCGGGAGTTCCGCGCTCCTACAATGAGCAGTTCTTC
>TRBJ2-7|TRBV30|NA|NA
CAWSVGYEQYF
TGTGCCTGGAGTGTAGGCTACGAGCAGTACTTC
>TRBJ2-2|TRBV24-1|many|TRBD2
CATSDFVAGGGGELFF
TGTGCCACCAGTGATTTCGTAGCGGGAGGCGGAGGGGAGCTGTTTTTT
>TRBJ2-2|TRBV6-2/TRBV6-3|few|TRBD1
CAINRGNTGELFF
TGTGCCATAAACAGGGGGAACACCGGGGAGCTGTTTTTT
>TRBJ2-7|TRBV29-1|few|TRBD2
CSVVGPGLAGGGSYEQYF
TGCAGCGTTGTAGGGCCGGGACTAGCGGGAGGAGGGTCCTACGAGCAGTACTTC
>TRBJ2-2|TRBV6-2/TRBV6-3|NA|TRBD2
CASSARTRFNRAGELFF
TGTGCCAGCAGCGCCAGGACTAGATTCAATCGGGCCGGGGAGCTGTTTTTT
>TRBJ2-2|TRBV4-3|NA|NA
CASSQVQQNTGELFF
TGCGCCAGCAGCCAAGTTCAGCAGAACACCGGGGAGCTGTTTTTT
>TRBJ1-3|TRBV29-1|many|NA
CSVTGHDSGNTIYF
TGCAGCGTGACTGGACATGACTCTGGAAACACCATATATTTT
>TRBJ1-3|TRBV2|NA|NA
CASSEIAGTGNTIYF
TGTGCCAGCAGTGAAATTGCAGGGACTGGAAACACCATATATTTT
>TRBJ2-7|TRBV5-1|many|NA
CASSLAWAGKYEQYF
TGCGCCAGCAGCTTGGCCTGGGCAGGGAAATACGAGCAGTACTTC
>TRBJ2-6|TRBV7-2|few|TRBD2
CASSAVGSGIGANVLTF
TGTGCCAGCAGCGCGGTTGGTAGCGGGATAGGGGCCAACGTCCTGACTTTC
>TRBJ2-1|TRBV11-1|NA|NA
CASSLGALRSYNEQFF
TGTGCCAGCAGCTTGGGCGCCCTGAGATCCTACAATGAGCAGTTCTTC
>TRBJ2-7|TRBV25-1|NA|NA
CASSERSEGRAYEQYF
TGTGCCAGCAGTGAACGGAGCGAGGGCAGAGCCTACGAGCAGTACTTC
>TRBJ2-1|TRBV20-1|NA|NA
CSASWLAPSYNEQFF
TGCAGTGCTAGTTGGCTAGCCCCCTCCTACAATGAGCAGTTCTTC
>TRBJ2-3|TRBV4-3|NA|TRBD2
CASSHVPTSGSLGTDTQYF
TGCGCCAGCAGCCACGTCCCTACTAGCGGGAGTTTGGGCACAGATACGCAGTATTTT
>TRBJ2-1|TRBV12-3/TRBV12-4|few|TRBD1
CASSFRDRGWGEQFF
TGTGCCAGCAGTTTTAGGGACAGGGGGTGGGGTGAGCAGTTCTTC
>TRBJ2-6|TRBV27|NA|TRBD2
CASSTVAGGSGANVLTF
TGTGCCAGCAGCACAGTGGCGGGGGGCTCCGGGGCCAACGTCCTGACTTTC
>TRBJ2-1|TRBV7-3|few|TRBD1
CASSPRDRMSSYNEQFF
TGTGCCAGCAGCCCCCGGGACAGGATGAGCTCCTACAATGAGCAGTTCTTC
>TRBJ2-5|TRBV5-1|NA|TRBD1
CASSPTGDETQYF
TGCGCCAGCAGCCCGACAGGGGACGAGACCCAGTACTTC
>TRBJ2-7|TRBV7-2|NA|TRBD1
CASSLALTGASYEQYF
TGTGCCAGCAGCTTAGCGCTCACAGGGGCATCCTACGAGCAGTACTTC
>TRBJ1-5|TRBV20-1|NA|TRBD1
CSAREGYRGSNQPQHF
TGCAGTGCTAGAGAAGGGTACAGGGGGAGCAATCAGCCCCAGCATTTT
>TRBJ2-1|TRBV10-2|few|TRBD1
CASRGRQGRSNEQFF
TGCGCCAGCAGGGGACGACAGGGTCGGTCGAATGAGCAGTTCTTC
>TRBJ1-4|TRBV20-1|NA|NA
CSAQDPRRDERLFF
TGCAGTGCCCAGGACCCCAGGAGGGATGAAAGACTGTTTTTT
>TRBJ2-1|TRBV30|few|TRBD2
CAWSRLAGGPLFYNEQFF
TGTGCCTGGAGCCGGCTAGCGGGAGGACCTCTATTCTACAATGAGCAGTTCTTC
>TRBJ1-1|TRBV5-1|few|NA
CASSFTGVNTEAFF
TGCGCCAGCAGCTTTACAGGAGTGAACACTGAAGCTTTCTTT
>TRBJ2-1|TRBV12-5|NA|TRBD2
CASGLKLGREGPYNEQFF
TGTGCTAGTGGTTTGAAATTGGGGCGGGAGGGACCCTACAATGAGCAGTTCTTC
>TRBJ2-7|TRBV11-2|many|TRBD2
CASSLGGLEARYEQYF
TGTGCCAGCAGCTTAGGGGGACTAGAGGCCCGCTACGAGCAGTACTTC
>TRBJ2-1|TRBV4-3|NA|TRBD2
CASSRRALSGLSSYNEQFF
TGCGCCAGCAGCCGAAGGGCGCTTAGCGGGCTTAGCTCCTACAATGAGCAGTTCTTC
>TRBJ2-3|TRBV6-5|NA|TRBD2
CASSYSAGVVNTQYF
TGTGCCAGCAGTTACTCCGCGGGAGTAGTGAATACGCAGTATTTT
>TRBJ1-1|TRBV20-1|NA|TRBD1
CSAGTVYYRGQTEAFF
TGCAGTGCTGGGACCGTTTATTACAGGGGGCAAACTGAAGCTTTCTTT
>TRBJ2-7|TRBV27|NA|NA
CASSFLPASQGYEQYF
TGTGCCAGCAGTTTTCTCCCCGCTAGCCAAGGGTACGAGCAGTACTTC
>TRBJ2-7|TRBV12-3/TRBV12-4|few|NA
CASTEGGPYEQYF
TGTGCCAGCACTGAGGGGGGCCCCTACGAGCAGTACTTC
>TRBJ2-3|TRBV11-2|NA|TRBD2
CASSSPRDSGRALADTQYF
TGTGCCAGCAGCTCCCCCCGGGATAGCGGGAGGGCCTTAGCAGATACGCAGTATTTT